This TCR beta chain comes out of a study of CXCR3-negative and CXCR3-positive naive CD8 T cells. Study findings and constraints: CXCR3-positive naive cells had TRB CDR3s that were more hydrophobic than CXCR3-negative naive cells had. Comparably high diversity marked both naive subsets, whereas memory CD8+ cells had much lower diversity.

Germline CDR1 reads SGHRS; CDR2 reads YFSETQ. The CDR3 runs to 15 residues. All TRB cDNA libraries came from 5' RACE performed with UMI labels. Reprocessing the 5' RACE reads, TCRdb reports a single entry for every CDR3 protein and omits DNA. Its clone listing holds some 5,400 distinct CDR3 sequences. Note on this clonotype: The target antigen is unknown.

The sample consisted of naive CXCR3+ CD8+ T cells from blood. The subset was: CD45RO-CCR7+CD27+CD95- naive CD8+ T cells expressing CXCR3 (TNR3+). The rearrangement uses TRBV5-1 and TRBJ2-1; TCRdb outputs TRBD2, but without DNA this stays unchecked. The sequence derives from a human donor in good health. Some clones in this sample may be carry-over from other donors' samples. The CDR3 reads CASSLTGPSGNEQFF.